The rows below give T cell receptor beta chains drawn from one sample of a study of blood T cell repertoires in COVID-19. Data came from immunoSEQ multiplex PCR; TCRdb stores just in-frame clones and leaves some out. The table includes under 200,000 clones, 79% detected once. Input material: PBMCs or T cells enriched from blood (not recorded which). The source of these receptors is a woman aged 65 to 85 in a cohort exposed to, infected with or recovered from COVID-19 (not recorded which). Each CDR3 is given with its conserved first and last residue. D genes are given only for firm matches. A row's size may be missing; if present it is once, few, many or a size class.

d_call	cdr3_length	clone_size	v_call	j_call	cdr3_nt	cdr3_aa
.	15	.	TRBV6-1	TRBJ1-2	TGTGCCAGCAGTGAAATGGGCTCAAGTAACTATGGCTACACCTTC	CASSEMGSSNYGYTF
.	13	.	TRBV10-3	TRBJ1-5	TGTGCCATCAGTGCGCAGGCAGATCAGCCCCAGCATTTT	CAISAQADQPQHF
.	15	.	TRBV7-8	TRBJ2-2	TGTGCCAGCAGCTTAGGCCTAGCCGGCACCGGGGAGCTGTTTTTT	CASSLGLAGTGELFF
TRBD1	16	.	TRBV19	TRBJ1-5	TGTGCCAGTAGTGATACCCAGGGGGGAAGCAATCAGCCCCAGCATTTT	CASSDTQGGSNQPQHF
.	14	.	TRBV18	TRBJ2-1	TGTGCCAGCTCACCACCTGCTAGCGCCAATGAGCAGTTCTTC	CASSPPASANEQFF
.	13	.	TRBV5-1	TRBJ2-2	TGCGCCAGCGGACAGATGAACACCGGGGAGCTGTTTTTT	CASGQMNTGELFF
TRBD1	12	.	TRBV30	TRBJ1-1	TGTGCCTGGAGTTCGACAGGGGGGAGAGCTTTCTTT	CAWSSTGGRAFF
.	14	.	TRBV5-4	TRBJ2-7	TGTGCCAGCAGCTTGAGCGGGCGGGGCTACGAGCAGTACTTC	CASSLSGRGYEQYF
.	14	.	TRBV28	TRBJ2-3	TGTGCCAGCAGTTTGGGGCAGCGGGCGGATACGCAGTATTTT	CASSLGQRADTQYF
TRBD1	15	few	TRBV19	TRBJ2-5	TGTGCCAGTAGTCCCTCGGGACAGGGGCGAGAGACCCAGTACTTC	CASSPSGQGRETQYF
.	12	.	TRBV29-1	TRBJ2-7	TGCAGCGTTTCCACACAGGGTTACGAGCAGTACTTC	CSVSTQGYEQYF
.	19	.	TRBV24-1	TRBJ2-1	TGTGCCACCAGTGATCAAGGGAGCGTAGGGGGAGCCTCCTACAATGAGCAGTTCTTC	CATSDQGSVGGASYNEQFF
.	14	.	TRBV7-6	TRBJ1-1	TGTGCCAGCAGCGCACTGGCAGGGTGGACTGAAGCTTTCTTT	CASSALAGWTEAFF
TRBD1	16	.	TRBV7-2	TRBJ1-5	TGTGCCAGCAGCTTATATCAGGGACAGGGTGTCCTGCCCCAGCATTTT	CASSLYQGQGVLPQHF
TRBD1	15	.	TRBV28	TRBJ1-1	TGTGCCAGCAGTTTTCTAGGGGGCGAGAGCACTGAAGCTTTCTTT	CASSFLGGESTEAFF
.	13	.	TRBV6-5	TRBJ2-5	TGTGCCAGCAAAATGCGGCTCCTAGAGACCCAGTACTTC	CASKMRLLETQYF
.	16	.	TRBV7-2	TRBJ2-1	TGTGCCAGCAGCTCCCAAAGCGGCCAAATAGGGGGTGAGCAGTTCTTC	CASSSQSGQIGGEQFF
.	13	.	TRBV7-8	TRBJ2-3	TGTGCCAGCATGCGGCGTGTGGGTTCGACGCAGTATTTT	CASMRRVGSTQYF
TRBD2	13	.	TRBV19	TRBJ2-1	TGTGCCAGTAGTATGGTAGCGGGGGAAGAGCAGTTCTTC	CASSMVAGEEQFF
.	15	many	TRBV6-5	TRBJ1-5	TGTGCCACCAGCCCAACAGGGACCCAGGATCAGCCCCAGCATTTT	CATSPTGTQDQPQHF
.	13	few	TRBV7-2	TRBJ2-7	TGTGCCAGCAGCTTAGTCAGACACTACGAGCAGTACTTC	CASSLVRHYEQYF
.	12	.	TRBV30	TRBJ2-1	TGTGCCTGGAGAACTAGCTACAATGAGCAGTTCTTC	CAWRTSYNEQFF
TRBD2	15	once	TRBV10-3	TRBJ2-1	TGTGCCATCAGTGATGGCGGGAGGGCCGGCAATGAGCAGTTCTTC	CAISDGGRAGNEQFF
TRBD2	17	.	TRBV18	TRBJ2-1	TGTGCCAGCTCCCGAACTAGCGGGAGGGCGAGGAACAATGAGCAGTTCTTC	CASSRTSGRARNNEQFF
.	17	.	TRBV7-9	TRBJ1-1	TGTGCCAGCACCTTGGGTCCAGACTCGATCATGAACACTGAAGCTTTCTTT	CASTLGPDSIMNTEAFF
.	15	.	TRBV21-1	TRBJ2-1	TGTGCCAGCAGCAAAGCGCTTTGCGGGAGCAATGAGCAGTTCTTC	CASSKALCGSNEQFF
TRBD1	15	.	TRBV10-3	TRBJ2-1	TGTGCCATCAGTGCGACAGGGGGTTTCTACAATGAGCAGTTCTTC	CAISATGGFYNEQFF
.	14	once	TRBV3-1/TRBV3-2	TRBJ2-7	TGTGCCAGCAGCCAAACTCCAGGCACGTACGAGCAGTACTTC	CASSQTPGTYEQYF
.	12	.	TRBV29-1	TRBJ2-3	TGCAGCGTTGCCGAGGGAACAGATACGCAGTATTTT	CSVAEGTDTQYF
.	15	once	TRBV3-1/TRBV3-2	TRBJ1-5	TGTGCCAGCAGTCCTGGGCCTTCGAGGGGGCAGCCCCAGCATTTT	CASSPGPSRGQPQHF
.	16	.	TRBV3-1/TRBV3-2	TRBJ2-1	TGTGCCAGCAGCCAAGGATTAAGGGGGGGGATCAATGAGCAGTTCTTC	CASSQGLRGGINEQFF
TRBD1	13	.	TRBV12-3/TRBV12-4	TRBJ1-1	TGTGCCAGCAGTTTATCGGACAGGACTGAAGCTTTCTTT	CASSLSDRTEAFF
TRBD1	12	.	TRBV7-8	TRBJ1-2	TGTGCCAGCAGACAAGGACAGGGGCGCTACACCTTC	CASRQGQGRYTF
.	13	.	TRBV7-9	TRBJ1-1	TGTGCCAGCAGCTCCATCGGAGGCACTGAAGCTTTCTTT	CASSSIGGTEAFF
TRBD1	15	.	TRBV4-1	TRBJ2-7	TGCGCCAGCAGCCAAGATATGGGGGACAGCCGCGAGCAGTACTTC	CASSQDMGDSREQYF
TRBD2	16	once	TRBV7-2	TRBJ2-7	TGTGCCAGCAGCGTCTCCTCTAGCGGTAGTTACTACGAGCAGTACTTC	CASSVSSSGSYYEQYF
.	13	.	TRBV30	TRBJ1-3	TGTGCCTGGAGTGTTAACTCTGGAAACACCATATATTTT	CAWSVNSGNTIYF
.	14	.	TRBV28	TRBJ1-2	TGTGCCAGCAGTTTAGCCGGAGTTAACTATGGCTACACCTTC	CASSLAGVNYGYTF
.	13	.	TRBV28	TRBJ1-5	TGTGCCAGCAGTTTTAATAGCAATCAGCCCCAGCATTTT	CASSFNSNQPQHF
TRBD2	16	once	TRBV7-2	TRBJ2-7	TGTGCCAGCAGCTCGACCCTGACTAGCGGCTCCTACGAGCAGTACTTC	CASSSTLTSGSYEQYF
.	14	once	TRBV6-1	TRBJ1-5	TGTGCCAGCAGTGAACACTCTGGCAATCAGCCCCAGCATTTT	CASSEHSGNQPQHF
.	11	.	TRBV25-1	TRBJ2-6	TGTGCCATAACTGGGGCCAACGTCCTGACTTTC	CAITGANVLTF